This TCR beta chain was retrieved from a study of Ad26.COV2.S vaccination and SARS-CoV-2 variants. About the research overall: Donor allocation was to the COV1001 Ad26.COV2.S trial arm.

This clone was observed once. Data came from immunoSEQ multiplex PCR; TCRdb stores just in-frame clones and leaves some out. The table records about 480,000 clones, around 88% of them present only once. Sample treatment: about 20 received Ad26.COV2.S at low or high dose, single or two shots; 5 received placebo; per-sample allocation not given. Sampling occurred on day 63 after the first vaccine or placebo injection. V lost 0 bases and J 5 bases, leaving 15 bases between the germline ends. This CDR3 region has 16 residues. CDR1 is SGHDT, CDR2 YYEEEE, per germline. This sequence originates from a person between 18 and 65 years old who received the Ad26.COV2.S COVID-19 vaccine or a placebo. The V gene is TRBV5-6, the J gene TRBJ1-5; tentatively, D is TRBD1 (5 bases). Sequencing was performed on peripheral blood, taken in a trial of Ad26.COV2.S vaccine versus placebo. CDR3 residues: CASSLGSGHGDQPQHF. The CDR3 nucleotides read TGTGCCAGCAGCTTGGGGTCGGGGCATGGCGATCAGCCCCAGCATTTT. Looking up the rest from reference TRBV5-6 and TRBJ1-5 gives the full variable domain: DAGVTQSPTHLIKTRGQQVTLRCSPKSGHDTVSWYQQALGQGPQFIFQYYEEEERQRGNFPDRFSGHQFPNYSSELNVNALLLGDSALYLCASSLGSGHGDQPQHFGDGTRLSIL.